The clone carrying this T cell receptor (beta chain) was seen a few times. This specimen comes from a study of cytotoxic CD8 clonotypes in ibrutinib-treated CLL. Study-level background: Treatment had run for a median about twelve months, range 6 to 36, when response samples were taken.

V dropped 5 bases and J dropped 1; count of bases not matched to a gene: 8. Germline V gene sequence: CDR1 MDHEN, CDR2 SYDVKM. This CDR3 region has 16 residues. Assay used: immunoSEQ multiplex PCR; TCRdb lists only in-frame clones, some missing. This table has 7,500 to 9,500 clones, under 85% appearing once. The clonotype originates from a human donor with chronic lymphocytic leukemia. V and J are TRBV28 and TRBJ2-3; 8 bases match TRBD2. Sequencing used PBMCs, obtained before ibrutinib treatment. The CDR3 loop reads CASSPLQAGGTDTQYF. In nucleotides, the CDR3 is TGTGCCAGCAGTCCCCTCCAAGCGGGAGGCACAGATACGCAGTATTTT.